This is a list of T cell receptor beta chains from one sample in a study of T cells in Graves' hyperthyroidism and ophthalmopathy. From the multiplex PCR reads, TCRdb called clonotypes with MiXCR, one entry per CDR3 protein. This sample has around 600,000 distinct CDR3 sequences, with roughly 16% found just once. The sample taken for sequencing was blood. All receptors come from a woman between 40 and 50 years old with Graves' ophthalmopathy. Both conserved end residues are part of each CDR3. Each record gives: D gene, V gene, clone size, J gene, CDR3 protein, CDR3 DNA. The D gene is left open where the match is weak. Rows give clone size only sometimes, using once, few, many, or a class for an expanded clone.

D: NA
V: TRBV19
size: few
J: TRBJ1-5
CDR3: CASSTGLSNQPQHF
DNA: TGTGCCAGTAGTACGGGGTTGAGCAATCAGCCCCAGCATTTT

D: NA
V: TRBV6-1
size: few
J: TRBJ1-1
CDR3: CASREGFLSTEAFF
DNA: TGTGCCAGCAGGGAGGGGTTTCTGAGCACTGAAGCTTTCTTT

D: NA
V: TRBV2
size: many
J: TRBJ2-1
CDR3: CASRLPDQMAYNEQFF
DNA: TGTGCCAGCAGATTGCCCGACCAAATGGCCTACAATGAGCAGTTCTTC

D: NA
V: TRBV28
size: many
J: TRBJ2-5
CDR3: CASSLWAGRETQYF
DNA: TGTGCCAGCAGTTTATGGGCGGGCCGAGAGACCCAGTACTTC

D: NA
V: TRBV20-1
size: NA
J: TRBJ2-5
CDR3: CSAEGQQETQYF
DNA: TGCAGTGCTGAGGGACAACAAGAGACCCAGTACTTC

D: TRBD1
V: TRBV19
size: NA
J: TRBJ2-3
CDR3: CASSIASGTGSADTQYF
DNA: TGTGCCAGTAGTATTGCCTCCGGGACAGGGTCAGCAGATACGCAGTATTTT

D: NA
V: TRBV20-1
size: NA
J: TRBJ2-7
CDR3: CSAKGGDSAYEQYF
DNA: TGCAGTGCAAAGGGTGGGGACTCCGCCTACGAGCAGTACTTC

D: TRBD2
V: TRBV5-1
size: many
J: TRBJ2-3
CDR3: CASSLYASSGTSGDTQYF
DNA: TGCGCCAGCAGCTTGTACGCATCCTCCGGGACTAGCGGAGATACGCAGTATTTT

D: NA
V: TRBV3-1
size: many
J: TRBJ2-5
CDR3: CASTLGALQETQYF
DNA: TGTGCCAGCACCCTAGGGGCGCTCCAAGAGACCCAGTACTTC

D: NA
V: TRBV20-1
size: many
J: TRBJ2-3
CDR3: CSATASRLPDTQYF
DNA: TGCAGTGCTACAGCGTCTAGGCTCCCAGATACGCAGTATTTT

D: NA
V: TRBV28
size: many
J: TRBJ2-1
CDR3: CASSHMGYNEQFF
DNA: TGTGCCAGCAGCCACATGGGCTATAATGAGCAGTTCTTC

D: NA
V: TRBV4-1
size: NA
J: TRBJ1-1
CDR3: CASSQDRPQGRNTEAFF
DNA: TGCGCCAGCAGCCAAGATCGCCCACAGGGTAGGAACACTGAAGCTTTCTTT

D: NA
V: TRBV29-1
size: NA
J: TRBJ2-2
CDR3: CSVERAKSNTGELFF
DNA: TGCAGCGTTGAGAGGGCAAAATCGAACACCGGGGAGCTGTTTTTT

D: NA
V: TRBV11-3
size: few
J: TRBJ2-1
CDR3: CASSLGGQSSYNEQFF
DNA: TGTGCCAGCAGCTTGGGGGGACAGAGCTCCTACAATGAGCAGTTCTTC

D: TRBD2
V: TRBV11-2
size: many
J: TRBJ2-3
CDR3: CASSLVQRGFADTQYF
DNA: TGTGCCAGCAGCTTAGTTCAGCGGGGGTTCGCAGATACGCAGTATTTT

D: NA
V: TRBV6-1
size: NA
J: TRBJ2-3
CDR3: CASSPTGDSTDTQYF
DNA: TGTGCCAGCAGTCCCACTGGGGATAGCACAGATACGCAGTATTTT

D: NA
V: TRBV6-2/TRBV6-3
size: NA
J: TRBJ2-4
CDR3: CASKTGYLAKNIQYF
DNA: TGTGCCAGCAAAACAGGGTACCTAGCCAAAAACATTCAGTACTTC

D: TRBD2
V: TRBV5-1
size: few
J: TRBJ2-1
CDR3: CASSFTPGLYSNEQFF
DNA: TGCGCCAGCAGCTTCACGCCGGGACTATACTCTAATGAGCAGTTCTTC

D: NA
V: TRBV7-8
size: NA
J: TRBJ2-2
CDR3: CASSRDLSGKLFF
DNA: TGTGCCAGCAGCCGGGACTTGTCCGGGAAGCTGTTTTTT

D: NA
V: TRBV5-1
size: NA
J: TRBJ2-3
CDR3: CASSGGDSRADTQYF
DNA: TGCGCCAGCAGCGGGGGGGACAGTCGCGCAGATACGCAGTATTTT

D: NA
V: TRBV29-1
size: NA
J: TRBJ2-1
CDR3: CSVEDRAGTSYNEQFF
DNA: TGCAGCGTTGAAGATCGGGCGGGTACCTCCTACAATGAGCAGTTCTTC

D: NA
V: TRBV7-9
size: many
J: TRBJ1-1
CDR3: CASSPQAGGDTEAFF
DNA: TGTGCCAGCAGCCCCCAGGCAGGTGGGGACACTGAAGCTTTCTTT

D: TRBD2
V: TRBV28
size: many
J: TRBJ2-3
CDR3: CASSRTSGKSATDTQYF
DNA: TGTGCCAGCAGTAGGACTAGCGGGAAATCGGCGACAGATACGCAGTATTTT

D: NA
V: TRBV2
size: many
J: TRBJ2-6
CDR3: CASRLESGANVLTF
DNA: TGTGCCAGTAGGCTAGAGAGTGGGGCCAACGTCCTGACTTTC

D: NA
V: TRBV28
size: many
J: TRBJ1-1
CDR3: CASRPGPVSTEAFF
DNA: TGTGCCAGCAGACCAGGGCCAGTGAGTACTGAAGCTTTCTTT

D: NA
V: TRBV5-1
size: NA
J: TRBJ1-5
CDR3: CASSLAGAEHQPQHF
DNA: TGCGCCAGCAGCTTGGCCGGGGCCGAGCATCAGCCCCAGCATTTT

D: TRBD2
V: TRBV5-4
size: NA
J: TRBJ2-5
CDR3: CASSSMGLAGDPRRETQYF
DNA: TGTGCCAGCAGCTCGATGGGACTAGCGGGGGACCCCCGACGAGAGACCCAGTACTTC

D: TRBD1
V: TRBV5-1
size: NA
J: TRBJ1-3
CDR3: CASSPGTDRNTIYF
DNA: TGCGCCAGCAGCCCGGGGACAGACCGAAACACCATATATTTT

D: NA
V: TRBV3-1
size: many
J: TRBJ2-7
CDR3: CASSQSSYEQYF
DNA: TGTGCCAGCAGCCAAAGCTCCTACGAGCAGTACTTC

D: NA
V: TRBV5-1
size: few
J: TRBJ2-3
CDR3: CASTAQTPSTDTQYF
DNA: TGCGCCAGCACCGCACAAACCCCTAGCACAGATACGCAGTATTTT

D: TRBD1
V: TRBV2
size: few
J: TRBJ2-6
CDR3: CASRTGLGANVLTF
DNA: TGTGCCAGCAGGACAGGGCTTGGGGCCAACGTCCTGACTTTC

D: NA
V: TRBV19
size: NA
J: TRBJ2-4
CDR3: CASSINLLAKNIQYF
DNA: TGTGCCAGTAGTATAAACCTCTTAGCCAAAAACATTCAGTACTTC

D: TRBD1
V: TRBV3-1
size: few
J: TRBJ2-2
CDR3: CASSLPGGQAVAGELFF
DNA: TGTGCCAGCAGCCTCCCTGGGGGACAGGCTGTAGCCGGGGAGCTGTTTTTT

D: NA
V: TRBV6-1
size: many
J: TRBJ2-5
CDR3: CASSERGWETQYF
DNA: TGTGCCAGCAGTGAACGGGGGTGGGAGACCCAGTACTTC

D: TRBD1
V: TRBV20-1
size: few
J: TRBJ2-7
CDR3: CSAARQGVSGEQYF
DNA: TGCAGTGCTGCGCGACAGGGGGTCTCGGGCGAGCAGTACTTC

D: NA
V: TRBV5-1
size: NA
J: TRBJ2-7
CDR3: CASAGGRAIEQYF
DNA: TGCGCCAGCGCTGGCGGAAGAGCTATTGAGCAGTACTTC

D: TRBD2
V: TRBV2
size: many
J: TRBJ2-3
CDR3: CATSKAGGGDTQYF
DNA: TGTGCCACTTCGAAAGCGGGAGGGGGGGATACGCAGTATTTT

D: NA
V: TRBV27
size: NA
J: TRBJ2-7
CDR3: CASSYGSTYEQYF
DNA: TGTGCCAGCAGTTATGGGAGTACCTACGAGCAGTACTTC

D: NA
V: TRBV28
size: many
J: TRBJ2-5
CDR3: CASSHYQREGGNF
DNA: TGTGCCAGCAGTCACTATCAAAGGGAGGGGGGAAACTTC

D: TRBD1
V: TRBV11-1
size: few
J: TRBJ1-4
CDR3: CASSQAPGQGNEKLFF
DNA: TGCGCCAGCAGCCAAGCCCCGGGACAGGGAAATGAAAAACTGTTTTTT

D: TRBD2
V: TRBV5-1
size: NA
J: TRBJ2-5
CDR3: CASSLGTSGNIQETQYF
DNA: TGCGCCAGCAGCCTCGGGACTAGCGGAAATATACAAGAGACCCAGTACTTC

D: NA
V: TRBV12-3/TRBV12-4
size: many
J: TRBJ1-5
CDR3: CASRREGNQPQHF
DNA: TGTGCCAGCAGGAGAGAGGGAAATCAGCCCCAGCATTTT

D: TRBD1
V: TRBV6-2/TRBV6-3
size: many
J: TRBJ2-1
CDR3: CASQIDRARNEQFF
DNA: TGTGCCAGCCAGATTGACAGGGCTCGGAATGAGCAGTTCTTC

D: TRBD2
V: TRBV7-3
size: many
J: TRBJ2-3
CDR3: CASSSGGARDTQYF
DNA: TGTGCCAGCAGTAGCGGGGGGGCCAGAGATACGCAGTATTTT

D: NA
V: TRBV14
size: NA
J: TRBJ2-3
CDR3: CASSQTPNSAYTDTQYF
DNA: TGTGCCAGCAGCCAAACCCCCAACAGCGCCTACACAGATACGCAGTATTTT

D: TRBD1
V: TRBV12-3/TRBV12-4
size: many
J: TRBJ1-5
CDR3: CASSANRGGNQPQHF
DNA: TGTGCCAGCAGTGCGAACAGGGGAGGCAATCAGCCCCAGCATTTT

D: NA
V: TRBV6-1
size: many
J: TRBJ2-1
CDR3: CASSTSGASYNEQFF
DNA: TGTGCCAGCAGCACCAGCGGAGCCTCCTACAATGAGCAGTTCTTC

D: TRBD1
V: TRBV6-1
size: NA
J: TRBJ2-7
CDR3: CASSPGTGDRYEQYF
DNA: TGTGCCAGCAGCCCTGGGACAGGGGATAGGTACGAGCAGTACTTC

D: NA
V: TRBV25-1
size: NA
J: TRBJ1-1
CDR3: CATRVWDTEAFF
DNA: TGTGCCACAAGGGTTTGGGACACTGAAGCTTTCTTT

D: TRBD1
V: TRBV20-1
size: many
J: TRBJ1-1
CDR3: CSARVGTADTEAFF
DNA: TGCAGTGCTAGGGTTGGGACAGCAGACACTGAAGCTTTCTTT

D: NA
V: TRBV12-3/TRBV12-4
size: many
J: TRBJ2-7
CDR3: CASRGGQMIYEQYF
DNA: TGTGCCAGCAGGGGGGGACAGATGATCTACGAGCAGTACTTC

D: TRBD2
V: TRBV3-1
size: many
J: TRBJ2-3
CDR3: CASSQGLAGDGDTQYF
DNA: TGTGCCAGCAGCCAAGGACTAGCGGGGGACGGAGATACGCAGTATTTT

D: NA
V: TRBV28
size: many
J: TRBJ2-5
CDR3: CASSLSGPQETQYF
DNA: TGTGCCAGCAGTTTATCGGGACCGCAAGAGACCCAGTACTTC